These 27 T cell receptor beta chains were sequenced from one sample in a study of cytomegalovirus exposure and HLA in healthy donors. Using immunoSEQ multiplex PCR, the repertoire was profiled, and TCRdb retains in-frame clones only, with some absent. The data contain 150,000 to 250,000 clones, around 83% of them singletons. Sequencing used PBMCs. Source of these receptors: a woman in her 30s in good health and CMV-seropositive.

The chain is built from TRBV7-9 and TRBJ2-1, with D perhaps matching TRBD2 (5 bases). Trimming removed 6 bases at V and 15 bases at J, with 18 bases between. CDR1 SEHNR and CDR2 FQNEAQ come from the germline V gene (reference sequence). The length of the CDR3 is 12 residues. CDR3 region: CASSFSATRVFF. DNA of the CDR3: TGTGCCAGCAGTTTTAGCGCAACCCGAGTGTTCTTC.

This clone was seen a single time. V gene TRBV6-6 combines with J gene TRBJ2-7; 9 bases align to TRBD2. The length of the CDR3 is 14 residues. Germline CDR1 and CDR2: MNHNY and SVGAGI (reference sequence). The J segment lost 6 bases and the V segment lost 9 bases, leaving 12 bases of the junction unmatched. The CDR3 protein is CASSTTSGPFEQYF. The CDR3 bases are TGTGCCAGTTCAACCACTAGCGGGCCTTTCGAGCAGTACTTC.

V usage is TRBV28 and J usage is TRBJ1-2; no definite D call. The V end lost 5 bases, the J end lost 0 bases, and 19 bases lay between the germline ends. The CDR3 spans 17 residues. Germline V gene lookup returns CDR1 MDHEN and CDR2 SYDVKM. CDR3 amino acids: CASSIYHSRLANYGYTF. The DNA of the CDR3 is TGTGCCAGCAGTATATACCACAGCAGGTTAGCTAACTATGGCTACACCTTC.

The V call is TRBV30, the J call TRBJ2-3, with D possibly being TRBD1 (5 bases). Germline V CDR1 and CDR2: GTSNPN, SVGIG (reference sequence). Deletions cut 4 bases from V and 4 bases from J, with 18 bases between. There are 15 residues in the CDR3. The CDR3 loop reads CAWTWGSRGSDTQYF. The CDR3 DNA sequence: TGTGCCTGGACCTGGGGCTCCAGAGGATCAGATACGCAGTATTTT.

This clone turned up a few times. V gene TRBV28 combines with J gene TRBJ2-2, with TRBD2 matching over 8 bases. This CDR3 comprises 14 residues. The junction had 1 base not matched to a gene; V was cut back by 7 bases and J by 0 bases. Germline CDR1 is MDHEN and CDR2 is SYDVKM. This chain's CDR3 is CASIAGSNTGELFF. The CDR3 DNA reads as TGTGCCAGCATAGCGGGGTCGAACACCGGGGAGCTGTTTTTT.

This clone was found a few times. The rearrangement uses TRBV10-3 and TRBJ1-2; 7 nucleotides align to TRBD1. The CDR3 extends over 11 amino acids. Looked up from germline, CDR1 is ENHRY and CDR2 is SYGVKD. Trimming cost V 8 bases and J 4 bases; bases outside gene matches: 1. CDR3 in amino acids: CAIGDSYGYTF. The CDR3 DNA reads TGTGCCATCGGGGACAGCTATGGCTACACCTTC.

The gene calls are TRBV5-1 and TRBJ1-1, with D unresolved. The CDR3 spans 13 residues. The V and J ends lost 6 bases and 3 bases respectively, with 12 bases between them. The germline CDR1 and CDR2 sequences are SGHRS and YFSETQ. This CDR3 reads CASTPGEDTEAFF. The CDR3 nucleotides are TGCGCCAGCACCCCCGGGGAGGACACTGAAGCTTTCTTT.

This chain connects TRBV6-5 to TRBJ1-1; 7 bases match TRBD1. The CDR3 contains 14 residues. Germline V gives CDR1 MNHEY, CDR2 SVGAGI. Trimming took 6 bases from V and 2 from J; bases not matched to a gene: 6. Here the CDR3 DNA reads TGTGCCAGCAGCACCAGGGGGACCAACACTGAAGCTTTCTTT. Protein product: CASSTRGTNTEAFF.

This clone was recorded only once. This rearrangement joins TRBV5-4 to TRBJ2-7, with TRBD1 as a possible D gene (6 bases). V was clipped by 3 bases and J by 3 bases, with 16 bases between them. The CDR3 is 15 amino acids. Per germline, CDR1 SGHNT and CDR2 YYREEE (reference sequence). In nucleotides, the CDR3 is TGTGCCAGCAGCTCCCAGGCGACAGGTGGCTACGAGCAGTACTTC. This codes for CASSSQATGGYEQYF.

The chain links TRBV6-5 to TRBJ2-1, with 8 positions matching TRBD2. With 0 bases clipped from V and 7 bases from J, the junction kept 2 bases outside the gene matches. There are 14 residues in the CDR3. The germline CDR1 and CDR2 sequences are MNHEY and SVGAGI. The CDR3 sequence is CASSYSLAGNEQFF. For the CDR3, the DNA is TGTGCCAGCAGTTACTCGTTAGCGGGAAATGAGCAGTTCTTC.

The chain joins TRBV9 to TRBJ2-1; D gene ambiguous. V lost 0 bases and J 7 bases, leaving 14 bases between the germline ends. Looked up from germline, CDR1 is SGDLS and CDR2 is YYNGEE. The CDR3 spans 15 residues. The CDR3 sequence is CASSVDSIFPNEQFF. The CDR3 nucleotides read TGTGCCAGCAGCGTAGATAGTATTTTCCCGAATGAGCAGTTCTTC.

A few counts support this clone. The rearrangement uses TRBV30 and TRBJ1-2; perhaps TRBD1 as D (6 bases). From germline, CDR1 is GTSNPN and CDR2 SVGIG (reference sequence). There are 12 residues in the CDR3. V lost 8 bases to trimming and J lost 3 bases, with 13 bases between them. The CDR3 DNA reads as TGTGCCCGCCGGGGGGGCGACTATGGCTACACCTTC. Protein: CARRGGDYGYTF. Variable domain in full (rest from reference TRBV30 and TRBJ1-2): SQTIHQWPATLVQPVGSPLSLECTVEGTSNPNLYWYRQAAGRGLQLLFYSVGIGQISSEVPQNLSASRPQDRQFILSSKKLLLSDSGFYLCARRGGDYGYTFGSGTRLTVV.

V gene TRBV2 combines with J gene TRBJ1-2; weak D call: TRBD1 (6 bases). This CDR3 is 16 amino acids long. V shed 0 bases and J shed 5 bases, with 16 bases lying between them. Germline assignment: CDR1 SNHLY and CDR2 FYNNEI. The CDR3 loop reads CASSEASGEGGYGYTF. The CDR3 DNA reads as TGTGCCAGCAGTGAAGCTTCAGGGGAGGGCGGGTATGGCTACACCTTC. The full variable domain, rest sourced from reference TRBV2 and TRBJ1-2, is EPEVTQTPSHQVTQMGQEVILRCVPISNHLYFYWYRQILGQKVEFLVSFYNNEISEKSEIFDDQFSVERPDGSNFTLKIRSTKLEDSAMYFCASSEASGEGGYGYTFGSGTRLTVV.

The chain carries TRBV5-1 and TRBJ2-1; 7 bases are a match to TRBD2. The CDR3 runs 16 residues. Germline CDR1 SGHRS, CDR2 YFSETQ. Trimming cost V 3 bases and J 6 bases; bases outside gene matches: 12. The CDR3 DNA reads TGCGCCAGCAGCTGGGTAGGGCTAGCGGTGGGCAATGAGCAGTTCTTC. Translating gives CASSWVGLAVGNEQFF.

The chain recombines TRBV28 with TRBJ2-3; the match to TRBD2 covers 8 bases. The CDR3 is made up of 15 amino acids. Unmatched junction bases numbered 10, after V lost 5 bases and J lost 6 bases. CDR1 and CDR2 from the germline V gene are MDHEN and SYDVKM. CDR3 loop: CASSRSGRGSDTQYF. In DNA form, the CDR3 reads TGTGCCAGCAGTCGGAGCGGGAGAGGATCGGATACGCAGTATTTT. Full variable domain (missing parts from reference TRBV28 and TRBJ2-3): DVKVTQSSRYLVKRTGEKVFLECVQDMDHENMFWYRQDPGLGLRLIYFSYDVKMKEKGDIPEGYSVSREKKERFSLILESASTNQTSMYLCASSRSGRGSDTQYFGPGTRLTVL.

J is TRBJ2-3 and V is TRBV5-1, with TRBD2 identical over 14 bases. With 4 bases clipped from V and 5 bases from J, the junction kept 9 bases outside the gene matches. The CDR3 has 17 residues. CDR1 SGHRS and CDR2 YFSETQ come from the germline V gene. CDR3 loop: CASSRQGTSGRQDTQYF. The CDR3, as DNA: TGCGCCAGCAGCCGGCAAGGGACTAGCGGGAGACAAGATACGCAGTATTTT.

The V gene is TRBV29-1, the J gene TRBJ2-1; D might be TRBD2 (6 bases). The germline CDR1 and CDR2 sequences are SQVTM and ANQGSEA. Trimming cost V 7 bases and J 5 bases, with 9 bases left between them. The CDR3 covers 11 residues. This CDR3 reads CSGRGNNEQFF. Written as DNA, the CDR3 is TGCAGCGGGCGGGGTAACAATGAGCAGTTCTTC.

This chain links TRBV28 with TRBJ2-6, with no clear D. The germline V gene encodes CDR1 MDHEN and CDR2 SYDVKM. The CDR3 loop spans 17 amino acids. Trimming left V 7 bases short and J 0 bases short, with 16 bases between. CDR3 region: CASIPGWRSSGANVLTF. In nucleotides, the CDR3 is TGTGCCAGCATCCCTGGGTGGCGGAGCTCTGGGGCCAACGTCCTGACTTTC.

The gene calls are TRBV30 and TRBJ2-3, with 12 bases fitting TRBD2. CDR3 size: 16 residues. Germline V gene sequence: CDR1 GTSNPN, CDR2 SVGIG (reference sequence). The J segment lost 4 bases and the V segment lost 0 bases, leaving 5 bases of the junction unmatched. This CDR3 reads CAWSVRASGRADTQYF. DNA for the CDR3: TGTGCCTGGAGTGTACGGGCTAGCGGGAGGGCAGATACGCAGTATTTT.

This clone was counted a single time. CDR3 region: CASSYSGVQPQHF. The CDR3 coding sequence is TGTGCCAGCAGTTACTCAGGGGTACAGCCCCAGCATTTT. The V and J genes are TRBV6-5 and TRBJ1-5; tentatively, D is TRBD1 (5 bases). V lost 0 bases to trimming and J lost 7 bases, with 7 bases between them. CDR1 and CDR2 from the germline V gene are MNHEY and SVGAGI. The CDR3 has 13 amino acids.

V gene TRBV5-4 combines with J gene TRBJ1-2; D remains ambiguous. The CDR3 runs 16 residues. Trimming left V 0 bases short and J 2 bases short, with 14 bases between. Germline assignment: CDR1 SGHNT and CDR2 YYREEE (reference sequence). This chain's CDR3 is CASSLAGRGGNYGYTF. The CDR3 DNA is TGTGCCAGCAGCTTGGCCGGTCGGGGAGGGAACTATGGCTACACCTTC.

This clone appeared once. The chain joins TRBV10-3 to TRBJ1-3, with D possibly being TRBD1 (6 bases). Germline CDR1 is ENHRY and CDR2 is SYGVKD. The CDR3 has 18 amino acids. The V and J ends lost 1 base and 3 bases respectively, with 19 bases between them. CDR3 amino acids: CAISEFRDTHQGGNTIYF. CDR3 in DNA: TGTGCCATCAGTGAGTTTAGGGACACTCACCAAGGTGGAAACACCATATATTTT.

This clone was counted only a few times. CDR3 loop: CASSFTDSGTEAFF. CDR3 nucleotide sequence: TGTGCCAGTAGTTTCACCGACAGTGGCACTGAAGCTTTCTTT. This chain links TRBV19 with TRBJ1-1; TRBD1 is a possible D gene (5 bases). With 5 bases removed from V and 4 bases from J, the gap between germline ends came to 14 bases. The CDR3 loop spans 14 amino acids. In germline, CDR1 is LNHDA, CDR2 SQIVND (reference sequence).

The rearrangement joins TRBV30 to TRBJ1-5; possible D gene TRBD1, 5 bases. The CDR3 runs 15 residues. With 0 bases removed from V and 4 bases from J, the gap between germline ends came to 13 bases. Germline-derived CDR1 and CDR2 are GTSNPN and SVGIG (reference sequence). CDR3 protein: CAWSVLGGRNQPQHF. The DNA of the CDR3 is TGTGCCTGGAGTGTACTTGGGGGGAGGAATCAGCCCCAGCATTTT.

This CDR3 is CASSATVRRNTGELFF. CDR3 DNA: TGTGCCAGCAGTGCCACCGTCAGGCGGAACACCGGGGAGCTGTTTTTT. This sequence joins TRBV6-1 and TRBJ2-2; D is unresolved. CDR3 length: 16 amino acids. Germline-derived CDR1 and CDR2 are MNHNS and SASEGT. Trimming shortened V by 4 bases and J by 1 base, and 13 bases separated the two germline ends.

This sequence joins TRBV5-6 and TRBJ2-1; TRBD2 matches at 9 bases. The CDR3 runs 16 residues. Losses at the gene ends were 0 bases for V and 5 bases for J; bases not matched to a gene: 6. The germline gives CDR1 SGHDT, CDR2 YYEEEE. The CDR3 DNA reads as TGTGCCAGCAGCTTGGCCTGGCTAGCGGGAAACAATGAGCAGTTCTTC. Translated: CASSLAWLAGNNEQFF.

The chain links TRBV28 to TRBJ2-5; no definite D call. From germline, CDR1 is MDHEN and CDR2 SYDVKM. Deletions cut 6 bases from V and 1 base from J, with 9 bases between. There are 13 residues in the CDR3. For the CDR3, the DNA is TGTGCCAGCAGGGGCAGGCTCCAAGAGACCCAGTACTTC. The encoded protein is CASRGRLQETQYF.